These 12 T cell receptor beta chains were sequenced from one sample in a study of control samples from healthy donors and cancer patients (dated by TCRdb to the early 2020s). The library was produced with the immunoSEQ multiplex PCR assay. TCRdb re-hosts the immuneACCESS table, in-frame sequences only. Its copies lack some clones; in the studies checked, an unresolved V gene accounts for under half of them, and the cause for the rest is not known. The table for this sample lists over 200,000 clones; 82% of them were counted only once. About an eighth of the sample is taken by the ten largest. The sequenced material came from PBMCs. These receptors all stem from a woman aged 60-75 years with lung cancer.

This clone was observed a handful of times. Written as DNA, the CDR3 is TGTGCCATCAGTAGGGCAGGGGCGAGCAATCAGCCCCAGCATTTT. It translates to CAISRAGASNQPQHF. The V gene is TRBV10-3, the J gene TRBJ1-5; possible D gene TRBD1, 6 bases. This CDR3 region has 15 residues. Germline CDR1 is ENHRY and CDR2 is SYGVKD. V lost 5 bases and J 1 base, leaving 12 bases between the germline ends.

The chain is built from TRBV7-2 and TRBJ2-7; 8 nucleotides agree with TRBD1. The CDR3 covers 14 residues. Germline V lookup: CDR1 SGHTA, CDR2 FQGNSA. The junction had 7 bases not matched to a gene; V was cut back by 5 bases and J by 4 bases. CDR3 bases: TGTGCCAGCAGCCGGGACAGGTCGGGGTACGAGCAGTACTTC. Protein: CASSRDRSGYEQYF.

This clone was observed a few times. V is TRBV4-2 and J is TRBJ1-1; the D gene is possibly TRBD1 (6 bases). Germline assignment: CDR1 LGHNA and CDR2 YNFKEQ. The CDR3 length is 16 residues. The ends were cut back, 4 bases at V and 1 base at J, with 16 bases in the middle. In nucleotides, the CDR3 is TGTGCCAGCAGCCCTGGGGACACCCTTAAGAACACTGAAGCTTTCTTT. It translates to CASSPGDTLKNTEAFF.

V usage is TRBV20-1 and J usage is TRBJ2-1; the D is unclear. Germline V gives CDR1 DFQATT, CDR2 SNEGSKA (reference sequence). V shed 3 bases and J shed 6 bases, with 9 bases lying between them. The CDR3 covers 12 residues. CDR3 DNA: TGCAGTGCTAGTTCGCTTACCAATGAGCAGTTCTTC. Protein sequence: CSASSLTNEQFF.

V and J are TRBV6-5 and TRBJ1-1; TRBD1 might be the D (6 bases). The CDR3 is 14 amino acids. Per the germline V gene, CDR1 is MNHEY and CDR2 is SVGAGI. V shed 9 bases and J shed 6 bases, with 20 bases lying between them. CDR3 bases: TGTGCCAGTGGGCGGGGGGCCTCTGGGGCTGAAGCTTTCTTT. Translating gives CASGRGASGAEAFF.

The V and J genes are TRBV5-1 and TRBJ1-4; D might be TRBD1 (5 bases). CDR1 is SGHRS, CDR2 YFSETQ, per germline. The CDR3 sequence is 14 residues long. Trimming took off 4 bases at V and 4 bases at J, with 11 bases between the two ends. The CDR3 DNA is TGCGCCAGCAGCCCGCAGGGTCATAATGAAAAACTGTTTTTT. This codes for CASSPQGHNEKLFF.

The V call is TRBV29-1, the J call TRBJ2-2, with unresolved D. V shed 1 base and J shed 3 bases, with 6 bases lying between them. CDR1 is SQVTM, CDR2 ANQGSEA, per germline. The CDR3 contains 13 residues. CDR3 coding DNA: TGCAGCGTTGAAGTTATGGACACCGGGGAGCTGTTTTTT. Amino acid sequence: CSVEVMDTGELFF.

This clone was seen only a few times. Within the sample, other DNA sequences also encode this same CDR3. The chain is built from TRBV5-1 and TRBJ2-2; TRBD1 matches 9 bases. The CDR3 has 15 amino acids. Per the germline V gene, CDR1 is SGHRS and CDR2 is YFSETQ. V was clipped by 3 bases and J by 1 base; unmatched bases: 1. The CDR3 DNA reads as TGCGCCAGCAGCTGGGGACAGGGGAACACCGGGGAGCTGTTTTTT. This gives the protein CASSWGQGNTGELFF. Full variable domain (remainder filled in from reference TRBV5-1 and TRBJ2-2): KAGVTQTPRYLIKTRGQQVTLSCSPISGHRSVSWYQQTPGQGLQFLFEYFSETQRNKGNFPGRFSGRQFSNSRSEMNVSTLELGDSALYLCASSWGQGNTGELFFGEGSRLTVL.

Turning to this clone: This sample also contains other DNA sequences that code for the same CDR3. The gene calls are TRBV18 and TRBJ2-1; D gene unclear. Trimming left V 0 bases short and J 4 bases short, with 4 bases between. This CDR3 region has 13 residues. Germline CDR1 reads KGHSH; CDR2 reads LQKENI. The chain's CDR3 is CASSPPSYNEQFF. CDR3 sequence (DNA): TGTGCCAGCTCACCACCCTCTTACAATGAGCAGTTCTTC. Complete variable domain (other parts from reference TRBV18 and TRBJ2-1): NAGVMQNPRHLVRRRGQEARLRCSPMKGHSHVYWYRQLPEEGLKFMVYLQKENIIDESGMPKERFSAEFPKEGPSILRIQQVVRGDSAAYFCASSPPSYNEQFFGPGTRLTVL.

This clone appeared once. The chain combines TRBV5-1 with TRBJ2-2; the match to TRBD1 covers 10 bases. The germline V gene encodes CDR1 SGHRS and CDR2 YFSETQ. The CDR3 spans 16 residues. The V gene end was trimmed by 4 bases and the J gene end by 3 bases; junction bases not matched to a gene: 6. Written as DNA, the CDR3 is TGCGCCAGCAGCCTGCAGGGGACAGGGGACACCGGGGAGCTGTTTTTT. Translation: CASSLQGTGDTGELFF.

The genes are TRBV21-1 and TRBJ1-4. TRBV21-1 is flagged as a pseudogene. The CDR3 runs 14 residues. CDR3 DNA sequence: TGTGCCAGTGAGGTGCGGCAGGCTAATGAAAAACTGTTTTTT. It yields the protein CASEVRQANEKLFF.

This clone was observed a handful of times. The CDR3 here is CASSLGLLLGGYTF. CDR3 DNA sequence: TGTGCCAGTAGTCTGGGCCTCTTGCTAGGTGGCTACACCTTC. The rearrangement links TRBV19 to TRBJ1-2, with unresolved D. This CDR3 spans 14 amino acids. Germline V lookup: CDR1 LNHDA, CDR2 SQIVND (reference sequence). With 5 bases removed from V and 7 bases from J, the gap between germline ends came to 17 bases.